This record covers a single TCR beta chain. This clone has a single count. Its specific antigen is unknown. No base quality information exists; no much larger clone differs at one position. The time point label on this specimen signifies: baseline before oral tofacitinib. Lesional scalp punch biopsies and peripheral blood were collected from alopecia areata patients. PBMCs were isolated by density centrifugation and stained for CD3, CD4 and CD8, after which CD4+ and CD8+ T cells were sorted on a FACSAria. Taken from cysteine to phenylalanine, the CDR3 has 13 residues. Only CDR3 DNA remains: 39 bases, in frame from the first base. Cut back by 0 bases and 3 bases, the V and J ends lie 6 bases apart. CDR1 is given as SGDLS and CDR2 as YYNGEE, both from the germline V gene. The library came from the immunoSEQ multiplex PCR assay. RNA was extracted from all samples and reverse transcribed into cDNA, which served as template for TCR sequencing. SuperScript III was used for first-strand cDNA synthesis, primed with a 2:1 mix of oligo-dT and random hexamers. Amplification bias was assessed with a synthetic immune receptor repertoire, and residual bias was removed computationally. On the authors' methods: Raw reads were preprocessed to remove errors, and CDR3 was defined by IMGT conventions from the conserved cysteine to phenylalanine. Clonality was computed by normalizing Shannon entropy by log2 of the number of productive unique TCRs and subtracting the result from 1. Whether scalp clones were CD4 or CD8 was inferred by matching scalp TCRbeta sequences against CD4 and CD8 repertoires sorted from blood. TCRdb obtained this table from immuneACCESS and retained in-frame rearrangements with V and J assigned. These tables miss some clones; where compared with another copy, unresolved V genes account for less than half of the shortfall, and the remainder is unexplained. D and trimming were read from the DNA, whereas the V and J calls and clone size are those reported in that table. A total of 150,000 to 200,000 clones appear in this sample, 50% to 60% of them only once. The top ten hold roughly 15% of the sample.

This sample stems from a study of CD8+ T cells in alopecia areata (dated by TCRdb to about 2018). Study-wide context: The treated patients took part in an open-label pilot trial in which moderate-to-severe alopecia areata was treated with oral tofacitinib at 5 to 10 mg twice daily. Patients stayed on tofacitinib for 6 to 18 months and then had 6 months of follow-up off drug so that delayed response and recurrence could be assessed. The study used high-throughput TCRbeta sequencing to examine T cell clonal expansion in alopecia areata, in both the C3H/HeJ mouse model and human patients. In humans, TCRbeta sequencing was performed on scalp tissue and on sorted CD4+ and CD8+ peripheral blood T cells from healthy controls and from patients with patchy or totalis/universalis alopecia areata. Biopsies were taken from tofacitinib-treated patients at baseline and at 4 and 24 weeks of treatment, and a later scalp biopsy was taken in several of the tofacitinib-treated patients. Scalp clonality was compared among normal scalp (n=4), patchy alopecia areata scalp (n=8), and alopecia totalis/universalis scalp (n=8). RNA came from the PAXgene miRNA kit for fixed scalp, the miRNeasy kit for PBMCs, and the RNeasy kit for mouse skin. Amplification of TCRbeta CDR3 regions was done by immunoSEQ multiplex PCR using 35 Vbeta forward primers and 13 Jbeta reverse primers.

Paper-wide results and their limitations: Compared with normal scalp, lesional scalp had higher clonality and more expanded CD8+ clones, particularly in alopecia totalis/universalis, a pattern that suggests antigenic drive. Resident alphabeta T cells in normal human skin are also sequenced, complicating scalp TCR repertoire analysis, unlike mouse skin dominated by gammadelta T cells. Shared TCR sequences between patients were less evident than in mice, which may be partly attributable to HLA diversity in the patient population.

The chain couples TRBV9 to TRBJ2-5, with no confident D gene call. The TCR originated in a human donor with alopecia areata. Sequences were derived from CD4+ T cells sorted from blood, sampled at week 0. The CDR3 amino acid sequence is: CASSVGGEETQYF. The DNA sequence is TGTGCCAGCAGCGTAGGAGGAGAAGAGACCCAGTACTTC.